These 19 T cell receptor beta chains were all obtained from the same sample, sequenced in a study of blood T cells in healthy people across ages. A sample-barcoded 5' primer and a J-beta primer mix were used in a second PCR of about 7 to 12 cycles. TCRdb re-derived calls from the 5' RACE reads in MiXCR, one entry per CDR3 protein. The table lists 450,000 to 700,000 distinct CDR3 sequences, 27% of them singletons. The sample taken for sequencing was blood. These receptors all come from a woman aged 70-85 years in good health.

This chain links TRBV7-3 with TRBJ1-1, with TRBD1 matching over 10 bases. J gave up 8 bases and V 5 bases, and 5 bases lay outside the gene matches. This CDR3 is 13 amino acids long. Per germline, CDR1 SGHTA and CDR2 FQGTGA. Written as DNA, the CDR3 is TGTGCCAGCAGCACTTCGGGACAGGGGGAAGCTTTCTTT. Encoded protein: CASSTSGQGEAFF. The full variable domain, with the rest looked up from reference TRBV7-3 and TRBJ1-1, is GAGVSQTPSNKVTEKGKYVELRCDPISGHTALYWYRQSLGQGPEFLIYFQGTGAADDSGLPNDRFFAVRPEGSVSTLKIQRTERGDSAVYLCASSTSGQGEAFFGQGTRLTVV.

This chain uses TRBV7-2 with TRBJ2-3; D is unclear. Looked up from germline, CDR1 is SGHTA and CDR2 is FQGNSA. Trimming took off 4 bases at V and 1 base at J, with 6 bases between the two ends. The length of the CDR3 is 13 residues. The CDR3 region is CASSSIGTDTQYF. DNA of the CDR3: TGTGCCAGCAGCTCGATAGGCACAGATACGCAGTATTTT.

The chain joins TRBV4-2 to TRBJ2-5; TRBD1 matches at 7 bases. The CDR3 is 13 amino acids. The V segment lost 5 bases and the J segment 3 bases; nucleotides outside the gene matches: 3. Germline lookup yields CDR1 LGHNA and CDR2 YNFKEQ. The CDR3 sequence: CASSTGTEETQYF. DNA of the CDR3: TGTGCCAGCAGCACCGGGACAGAAGAGACCCAGTACTTC.

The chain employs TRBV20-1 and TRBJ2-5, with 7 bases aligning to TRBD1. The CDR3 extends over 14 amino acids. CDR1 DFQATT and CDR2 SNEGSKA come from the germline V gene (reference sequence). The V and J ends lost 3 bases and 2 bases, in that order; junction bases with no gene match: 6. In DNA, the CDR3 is TGCAGTGCTAGGCCACAGGGGAGACAAGAGACCCAGTACTTC. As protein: CSARPQGRQETQYF.

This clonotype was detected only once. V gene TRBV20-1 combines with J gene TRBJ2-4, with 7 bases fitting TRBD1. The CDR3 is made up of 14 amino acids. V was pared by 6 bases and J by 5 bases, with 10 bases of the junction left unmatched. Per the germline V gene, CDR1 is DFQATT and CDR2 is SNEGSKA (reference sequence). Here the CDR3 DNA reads TGCAGTGCAGCTAAGACAGGGCGGGAAAACATTCAGTACTTC. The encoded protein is CSAAKTGRENIQYF.

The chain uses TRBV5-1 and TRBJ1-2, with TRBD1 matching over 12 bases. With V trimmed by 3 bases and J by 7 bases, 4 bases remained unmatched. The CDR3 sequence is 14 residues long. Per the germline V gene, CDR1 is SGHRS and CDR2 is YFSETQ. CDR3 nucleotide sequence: TGCGCCAGCAGCTGGGGACAGGGGGCGTTTGGCTACACCTTC. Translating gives CASSWGQGAFGYTF.

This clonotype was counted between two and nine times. CDR3 coding DNA: TGCGCCAGCAGCTTGGAGGGGCGAGGTAACGGCTACACCTTC. Its protein product is CASSLEGRGNGYTF. V and J are TRBV5-1 and TRBJ1-2, with D possibly TRBD1 on 5 matching bases. CDR1 and CDR2 (germline): SGHRS, YFSETQ. V lost 0 bases to trimming and J lost 8 bases, with 14 bases between them. CDR3 length: 14 residues.

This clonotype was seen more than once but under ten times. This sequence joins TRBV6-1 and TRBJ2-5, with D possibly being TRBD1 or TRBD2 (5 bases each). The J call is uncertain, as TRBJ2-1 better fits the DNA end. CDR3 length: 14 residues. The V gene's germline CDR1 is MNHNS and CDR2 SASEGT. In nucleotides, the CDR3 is TGTGCCAGCAGTCGGGACGGGATGTCGGATGAGCAGTTCTTC. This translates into CASSRDGMSDEQFF.

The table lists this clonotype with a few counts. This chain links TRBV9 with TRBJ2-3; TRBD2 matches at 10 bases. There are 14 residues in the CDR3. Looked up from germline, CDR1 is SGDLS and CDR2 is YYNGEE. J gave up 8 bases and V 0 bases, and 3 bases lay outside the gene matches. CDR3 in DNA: TGTGCCAGCAGCGTAGTGGCTAGCGGGGGTACGCAGTATTTT. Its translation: CASSVVASGGTQYF.

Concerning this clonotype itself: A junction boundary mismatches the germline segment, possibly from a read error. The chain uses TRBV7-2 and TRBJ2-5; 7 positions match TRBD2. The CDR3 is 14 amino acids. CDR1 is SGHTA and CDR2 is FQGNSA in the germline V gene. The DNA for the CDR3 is TGTGCCTGCAGCTCAGGAGCGGGACAAGAGACCCAGTACTTC. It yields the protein CACSSGAGQETQYF.

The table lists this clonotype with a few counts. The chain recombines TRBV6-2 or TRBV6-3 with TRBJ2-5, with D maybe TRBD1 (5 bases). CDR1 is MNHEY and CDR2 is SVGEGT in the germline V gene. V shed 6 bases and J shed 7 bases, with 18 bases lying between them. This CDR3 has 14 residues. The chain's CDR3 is CASSYEGDQGTQYF. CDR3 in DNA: TGTGCCAGCAGCTACGAAGGGGATCAGGGGACCCAGTACTTC.

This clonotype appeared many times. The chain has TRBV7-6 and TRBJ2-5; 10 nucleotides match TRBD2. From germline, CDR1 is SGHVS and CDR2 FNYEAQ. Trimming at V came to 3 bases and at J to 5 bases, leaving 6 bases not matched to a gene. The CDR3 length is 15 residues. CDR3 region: CASSFSGGAEETQYF. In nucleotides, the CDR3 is TGTGCCAGCAGCTTCAGCGGGGGGGCGGAGGAGACCCAGTACTTC.

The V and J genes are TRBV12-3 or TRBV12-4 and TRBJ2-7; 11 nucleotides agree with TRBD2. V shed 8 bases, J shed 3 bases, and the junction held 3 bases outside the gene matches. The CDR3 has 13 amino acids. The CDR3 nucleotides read TGTGCCAGCCGACTAGCGGGGCTCTACGAGCAGTACTTC. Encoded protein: CASRLAGLYEQYF.

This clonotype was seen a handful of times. The CDR3 bases are TGCAGTGCTAGACTGGGAGCTGGGGAGACCCAGTACTTC. This translates into CSARLGAGETQYF. J is TRBJ2-5 and V is TRBV20-1, with a possible D match to TRBD2 (5 bases). The germline V gene has CDR1 DFQATT and CDR2 SNEGSKA (reference sequence). The CDR3 runs to 13 residues. Trimming stripped 2 bases from V and 5 bases from J, with 12 bases between.

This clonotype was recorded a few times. For the CDR3, the DNA is TGCAGCGTCAACCAGCGGGGGCCCACAGATACGCAGTATTTT. Amino acids: CSVNQRGPTDTQYF. This chain uses TRBV29-1 with TRBJ2-3, with 8 positions matching TRBD2. This CDR3 comprises 14 residues. Germline values: CDR1 SQVTM, CDR2 ANQGSEA. J lost 2 bases, V lost 6 bases, and 7 bases had no gene match.

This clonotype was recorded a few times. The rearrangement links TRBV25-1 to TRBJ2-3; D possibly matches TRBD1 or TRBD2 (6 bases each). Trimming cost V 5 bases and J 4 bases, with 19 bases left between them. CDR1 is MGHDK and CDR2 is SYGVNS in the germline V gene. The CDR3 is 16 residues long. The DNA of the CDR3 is TGTGCCAGCAGTCCTTTGTATGGGGGGCGAGCAGATACGCAGTATTTT. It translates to CASSPLYGGRADTQYF.

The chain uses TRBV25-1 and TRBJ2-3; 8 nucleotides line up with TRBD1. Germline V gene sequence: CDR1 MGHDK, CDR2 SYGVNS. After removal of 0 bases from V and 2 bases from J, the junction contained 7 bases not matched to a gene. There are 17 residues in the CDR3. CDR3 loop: CASSEYLGQGHTDTQYF. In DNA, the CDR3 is TGTGCCAGCAGTGAATATCTAGGACAGGGTCACACAGATACGCAGTATTTT.

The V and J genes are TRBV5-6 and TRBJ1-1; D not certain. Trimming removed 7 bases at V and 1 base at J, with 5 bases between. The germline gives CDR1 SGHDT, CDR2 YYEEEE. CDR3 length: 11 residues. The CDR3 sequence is CASQKNTEAFF. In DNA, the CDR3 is TGTGCCAGCCAGAAGAACACTGAAGCTTTCTTT. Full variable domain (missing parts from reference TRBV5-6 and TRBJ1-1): DAGVTQSPTHLIKTRGQQVTLRCSPKSGHDTVSWYQQALGQGPQFIFQYYEEEERQRGNFPDRFSGHQFPNYSSELNVNALLLGDSALYLCASQKNTEAFFGQGTRLTVV.

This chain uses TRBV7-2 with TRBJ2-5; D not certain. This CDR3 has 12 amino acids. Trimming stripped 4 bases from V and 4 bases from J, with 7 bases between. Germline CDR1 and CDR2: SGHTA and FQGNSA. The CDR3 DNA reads TGTGCCAGCAGCTACGAGACAGAGACCCAGTACTTC. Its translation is CASSYETETQYF.